Listed here are 4 T cell receptor beta chains from one sample, sequenced in a study of blood T cell repertoires in COVID-19. Only in-frame clones appear in the TCRdb table, and some are missing; sequencing was by immunoSEQ multiplex PCR. This sample has about 180,000 clones, with around 83% found just once. The sample was peripheral blood. The receptors originated from a woman aged 70-85 years with COVID-19, enrolled during active disease.

The rearrangement uses TRBV28 and TRBJ2-7; TRBD1 aligns across 9 bases. CDR3 size: 15 residues. With 5 bases clipped from V and 4 bases from J, the junction kept 9 bases outside the gene matches. Germline V gives CDR1 MDHEN, CDR2 SYDVKM. The CDR3 region is CASSLTGTGKYEQYF. CDR3 DNA: TGTGCCAGCAGTCTAACCGGGACAGGGAAATACGAGCAGTACTTC.

The genes are TRBV3-1 (or the pseudogene TRBV3-2) and TRBJ2-7; D is possibly TRBD2 (5 bases). V was pared by 0 bases and J by 6 bases, with 15 bases between. Germline V gene sequence: CDR1 LGHDT, CDR2 YNNKEL (reference sequence). The CDR3 length is 15 residues. The DNA of the CDR3 is TGTGCCAGCAGCCAAGAGGGAGTGAATGAAGGCGAGCAGTACTTC. Encoded protein: CASSQEGVNEGEQYF.

The V gene is TRBV7-2, the J gene TRBJ2-3; D is undetermined. The CDR3 consists of 14 residues. CDR1 and CDR2 from the germline V gene are SGHTA and FQGNSA. The ends were cut back, 3 bases at V and 0 bases at J, with 7 bases in the middle. CDR3 sequence reads: CASSLAYSTDTQYF. DNA of the CDR3: TGTGCCAGCAGCTTGGCATATAGCACAGATACGCAGTATTTT.

The genes are TRBV5-1 and TRBJ1-3; D remains ambiguous. Germline assignment: CDR1 SGHRS and CDR2 YFSETQ. The ends were cut back, 4 bases at V and 3 bases at J, with 11 bases in the middle. The CDR3 is 14 amino acids. Here the CDR3 DNA reads TGCGCCAGCAGCGGTTACGGGAGTGGAAACACCATATATTTT. It is translated as CASSGYGSGNTIYF.